The sequence of this T cell receptor beta chain was determined in a study of blood T cell repertoires in COVID-19. In the study overall: COVID-19 samples, acute and convalescent, were from the United States, Italy and Spain.

The CDR3 extends over 15 amino acids. Germline V CDR1 and CDR2: KGHSH, LQKENI. Trimming removed 3 bases from V and 2 bases from J, with 12 bases in between. Authors' data handling: Estimated nucleated cell counts came from reference gene primer amplification. Only in-frame clones appear in the TCRdb table, and some are missing; sequencing was by immunoSEQ multiplex PCR. V and J calls and clone size are as listed in that table; D and trimming were resolved from the DNA. The sample consists of 29,000 or so clones, approximately 80% of them appearing once. The TCR was taken from an older woman with acute or convalescent COVID-19. This chain links TRBV18 with TRBJ2-3; weak D call: TRBD1 (7 bases). Material: peripheral blood. The CDR3 reads CASSPRGTVTDTQYF. The CDR3, as DNA: TGTGCCAGCTCACCTCGCGGGACAGTCACAGATACGCAGTATTTT.